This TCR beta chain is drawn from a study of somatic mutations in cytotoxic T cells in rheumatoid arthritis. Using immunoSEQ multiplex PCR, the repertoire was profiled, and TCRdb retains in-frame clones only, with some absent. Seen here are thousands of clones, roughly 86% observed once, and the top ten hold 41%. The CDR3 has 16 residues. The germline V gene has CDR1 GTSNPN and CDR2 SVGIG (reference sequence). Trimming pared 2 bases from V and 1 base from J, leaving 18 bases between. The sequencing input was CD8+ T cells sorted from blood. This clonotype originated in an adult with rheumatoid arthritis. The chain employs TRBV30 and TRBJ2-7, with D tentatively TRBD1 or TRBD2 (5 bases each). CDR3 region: CAWSWRGTRWSYEQYF. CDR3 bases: TGTGCCTGGAGTTGGAGAGGGACCAGATGGTCCTACGAGCAGTACTTC. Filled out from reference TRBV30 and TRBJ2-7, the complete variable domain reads SQTIHQWPATLVQPVGSPLSLECTVEGTSNPNLYWYRQAAGRGLQLLFYSVGIGQISSEVPQNLSASRPQDRQFILSSKKLLLSDSGFYLCAWSWRGTRWSYEQYFGPGTRLTVT.